This T cell receptor beta chain appears in the sequencing data of a study of Tregs in tolerant kidney transplant recipients. J was trimmed by 0 bases and V by 0 bases; bases with no gene match: 12. CDR3 size: 19 residues. In germline, CDR1 is SGHTS, CDR2 YDEGEE. Method: immunoSEQ multiplex PCR; TCRdb's copy keeps in-frame clones and lacks some. The sample includes around 61,000 clones, around 83% seen only once; the top ten take 5.2%. The sequenced material came from CD4+ T cells from blood. The source is a human donor in good health. The chain is built from TRBV5-8 and TRBJ1-5; TRBD1 matches at 7 bases. The CDR3 loop is CASSLGLTGPFYSNQPQHF. DNA for the CDR3: TGTGCCAGCAGCTTGGGGTTGACAGGGCCCTTCTATAGCAATCAGCCCCAGCATTTT.